Each of the 27 T cell receptor beta chains below was sequenced from the same sample in a study of T cells in Graves' hyperthyroidism and ophthalmopathy. RNA transcripts provided the source from which TCR beta CDR3 regions were amplified. The TCR CDR3 was amplified in a first-round RT-PCR using the HTBI primer set. In TCRdb, the multiplex PCR reads were re-called with MiXCR into one record per CDR3 protein. The table has about 410,000 distinct CDR3 sequences, roughly 14% seen once. The specimen sequenced was blood. The receptors here all came from a man aged 18 to 35 with Graves' ophthalmopathy.

Many counts were recorded for this clonotype. The chain has TRBV7-2 and TRBJ2-3, with D possibly TRBD2 on 5 matching bases. The length of the CDR3 is 17 residues. V was trimmed by 1 base and J by 2 bases, leaving 16 bases between them. CDR1 is SGHTA, CDR2 FQGNSA, per germline. CDR3 sequence reads: CASSLVAGTPPTDTQYF. In nucleotides, the CDR3 is TGTGCCAGCAGCTTAGTTGCGGGCACACCCCCCACAGATACGCAGTATTTT.

CDR3 amino acids: CASSVVAGDEQYF. The CDR3 DNA sequence: TGTGCCAGCAGCGTAGTAGCGGGAGACGAGCAGTACTTC. The chain uses TRBV9 and TRBJ2-7, with 9 bases that match TRBD2. The CDR3 loop spans 13 amino acids. V lost 0 bases, J lost 5 bases, and 0 bases stayed unmatched. Germline assignment: CDR1 SGDLS and CDR2 YYNGEE.

This clonotype was counted a few times. V and J are TRBV6-1 and TRBJ2-7; 9 positions agree with TRBD1. The germline V gene encodes CDR1 MNHNS and CDR2 SASEGT. This CDR3 comprises 12 residues. Trimming took 6 bases from V and 5 from J; bases not matched to a gene: 2. This CDR3 is CASRGTGNEQYF. Here the CDR3 DNA reads TGTGCCAGCAGGGGGACAGGGAACGAGCAGTACTTC.

This clonotype was seen more than once but under ten times. The chain carries TRBV6-6 and TRBJ2-7; TRBD2 aligns across 13 bases. After removal of 2 bases from V and 3 bases from J, the junction contained 1 base not matched to a gene. CDR1 is MNHNY and CDR2 is SVGAGI in the germline V gene (reference sequence). The CDR3 contains 15 residues. The CDR3 sequence is CASSYRTSGSYEQYF. In nucleotides, the CDR3 is TGTGCCAGCAGTTACCGGACTAGCGGGAGCTACGAGCAGTACTTC.

The table lists this clonotype with a few counts. The V and J genes are TRBV24-1 and TRBJ2-2, with D perhaps TRBD1 (6 bases). The CDR3 is 14 amino acids. V shed 6 bases and J shed 5 bases, with 12 bases lying between them. The germline CDR1 and CDR2 sequences are KGHDR and SFDVKD. This CDR3 reads CATSPGDWTGELFF. CDR3 bases: TGTGCCACCAGTCCAGGGGATTGGACCGGGGAGCTGTTTTTT.

The J gene is TRBJ2-3, the V gene TRBV29-1; 10 nucleotides line up with TRBD2. V was clipped by 8 bases and J by 4 bases; unmatched bases: 9. The V gene's germline CDR1 is SQVTM and CDR2 ANQGSEA. The CDR3 has 14 amino acids. The CDR3: CSPVLAGVPDTQYF. In nucleotides, the CDR3 is TGCAGCCCGGTTCTAGCGGGAGTCCCAGATACGCAGTATTTT.

The sample holds many counts of this clonotype. The chain links TRBV11-2 to TRBJ2-1, with a tentative D call TRBD2 (6 bases). This CDR3 has 15 amino acids. V lost 1 base, J lost 4 bases, and 11 bases lay in between. Germline assignment: CDR1 SGHAT and CDR2 FQNNGV. The CDR3 coding sequence is TGTGCCAGCAGCTTAGCGGGCGGGGAGTACAATGAGCAGTTCTTC. Amino acids: CASSLAGGEYNEQFF.

This clonotype was detected many times. The J gene is TRBJ2-3, the V gene TRBV2; 10 nucleotides line up with TRBD2. The length of the CDR3 is 14 residues. The germline V gene encodes CDR1 SNHLY and CDR2 FYNNEI. The ends lost 7 bases at V and 5 bases at J; junction bases unmatched: 6. The CDR3 loop reads CASTQAGGRDTQYF. DNA for the CDR3: TGTGCCAGCACCCAAGCGGGAGGGCGAGATACGCAGTATTTT.

This clonotype was seen a handful of times. The gene calls are TRBV29-1 and TRBJ2-4; D gene uncertain. CDR1 is SQVTM, CDR2 ANQGSEA, per germline. The ends were cut back, 2 bases at V and 0 bases at J, with 5 bases in the middle. The CDR3 is 13 amino acids. In DNA, the CDR3 is TGCAGCGTTGAACAGATAGCCAAAAACATTCAGTACTTC. Translated: CSVEQIAKNIQYF.

Many counts were recorded for this clonotype. The V and J genes are TRBV5-1 and TRBJ2-5; TRBD1 matches at 9 bases. After removal of 4 bases from V and 2 bases from J, the junction contained 3 bases not matched to a gene. Germline-derived CDR1 and CDR2 are SGHRS and YFSETQ. The CDR3 loop spans 14 amino acids. This CDR3 reads CASSIGTGQETQYF. The CDR3 DNA sequence: TGCGCCAGCAGCATAGGGACAGGGCAAGAGACCCAGTACTTC.

This clonotype occurred a few times. The chain is built from TRBV18 and TRBJ2-7; 9 bases map to TRBD1. This CDR3 contains 16 residues. The trim removed 4 bases at V and 2 bases at J, leaving 9 bases unmatched. The germline V gene encodes CDR1 KGHSH and CDR2 LQKENI. The CDR3 loop is CASSHSRDRVTYEQYF. DNA of the CDR3: TGTGCCAGCTCACATTCAAGGGACAGGGTTACCTACGAGCAGTACTTC.

This chain joins TRBV6-1 and TRBJ1-3; 9 bases are shared with TRBD1. The CDR3 is made up of 14 amino acids. Per the germline V gene, CDR1 is MNHNS and CDR2 is SASEGT. V was pared by 6 bases and J by 4 bases, with 4 bases of the junction left unmatched. The CDR3 coding sequence is TGTGCCAGCAGGACAGGGGGACCCGGAAACACCATATATTTT. This codes for CASRTGGPGNTIYF.

Details on this clonotype: A much larger clone lies one base from this, so it may be a read error. V is TRBV5-1 and J is TRBJ2-3, with TRBD1 matching 9 bases. The CDR3 runs 15 residues. The ends lost 4 bases at V and 10 bases at J; junction bases unmatched: 13. CDR1 and CDR2 from the germline V gene are SGHRS and YFSETQ. CDR3 bases: TGCGCCAGCAGCCTGGCGGGGACAGGGATCGATGCGCAGTATTTT. Translated, it gives CASSLAGTGIDAQYF.

This clonotype was seen at least ten times. This chain links TRBV6-1 with TRBJ1-2; the match to TRBD1 covers 11 bases. Germline V gene lookup returns CDR1 MNHNS and CDR2 SASEGT. The CDR3 is 18 amino acids. Trimming at V came to 10 bases and at J to 4 bases, leaving 20 bases not matched to a gene. CDR3 DNA sequence: TGTGCCACCATCCCCGGGACAGGGGGTGCCCAAGAGGGCTATGGCTACACCTTC. Its translation is CATIPGTGGAQEGYGYTF.

The chain joins TRBV15 to TRBJ2-5; D uncertain. Trimming removed 5 bases at V and 14 bases at J, with 18 bases between. Per the germline V gene, CDR1 is LNHNV and CDR2 is YYDKDF (reference sequence). The CDR3 consists of 12 residues. The CDR3, as DNA: TGTGCCACCAGCCTTGGGGAAACCGTCCCTTACTTC. Protein product: CATSLGETVPYF. The whole variable domain, remainder taken from reference TRBV15 and TRBJ2-5, is DAMVIQNPRYQVTQFGKPVTLSCSQTLNHNVMYWYQQKSSQAPKLLFHYYDKDFNNEADTPDNFQSRRPNTSFCFLDIRSPGLGDTAMYLCATSLGETVPYFGPGTRLLVL.

This clonotype was counted many times. V usage is TRBV12-3 or TRBV12-4 and J usage is TRBJ2-7; D call uncertain. The length of the CDR3 is 11 residues. Trimming cost V 1 base and J 6 bases, with 4 bases left between them. CDR3 coding DNA: TGTGCCAGCAGTTTAGTGTTCGAGCAGTACTTC. Protein: CASSLVFEQYF.

The chain couples TRBV7-6 to TRBJ2-7, with TRBD1 matching over 9 bases. Germline CDR1 is SGHVS and CDR2 is FNYEAQ. Germline trimming cut 5 bases from V and 2 bases from J; bases unmatched to any gene: 7. CDR3 length: 15 residues. As DNA, the CDR3 is TGTGCCAGCAGCAACCCCGGGACAGGGACCTACGAGCAGTACTTC. This codes for CASSNPGTGTYEQYF.

In this sample, this clonotype turned up many times. The CDR3 bases are TGTGCCTGGAGTTCTGGGACGGCCTACGAGCAGTACTTC. It translates to CAWSSGTAYEQYF. V usage is TRBV30 and J usage is TRBJ2-7; D is possibly TRBD1 or TRBD2 (5 bases each). The CDR3 length is 13 residues. Germline CDR1 reads GTSNPN; CDR2 reads SVGIG (reference sequence). The V and J ends lost 2 bases and 2 bases respectively, with 10 bases between them. Complete variable domain (other parts from reference TRBV30 and TRBJ2-7): SQTIHQWPATLVQPVGSPLSLECTVEGTSNPNLYWYRQAAGRGLQLLFYSVGIGQISSEVPQNLSASRPQDRQFILSSKKLLLSDSGFYLCAWSSGTAYEQYFGPGTRLTVT.

This chain uses TRBV6-1 with TRBJ1-4; D remains ambiguous. This CDR3 spans 16 amino acids. V lost 6 bases and J 4 bases, leaving 18 bases between the germline ends. Germline V gene data show CDR1 as MNHNS and CDR2 as SASEGT. DNA for the CDR3: TGTGCCAGCAGACTGAATAAGGCGGGGATTAATGAAAAACTGTTTTTT. Amino acid sequence: CASRLNKAGINEKLFF.

This clonotype was seen repeatedly, ten times or more. J is TRBJ2-1 and V is TRBV3-1; TRBD2 matches at 7 bases. V trimming: 6 bases; J trimming: 5 bases; junction bases outside the gene matches: 10. This CDR3 contains 15 residues. From germline, CDR1 is LGHDT and CDR2 YNNKEL (reference sequence). In DNA form, the CDR3 reads TGTGCCAGCAGATGGTGGGCCAGCGGGGACAATGAGCAGTTCTTC. As protein: CASRWWASGDNEQFF.

This clonotype has a count of ten or more. The genes are TRBV6-1 and TRBJ2-7; D gene uncertain. The germline V and J ends were trimmed by 7 bases and 3 bases, with 19 bases remaining between them. The germline gives CDR1 MNHNS, CDR2 SASEGT. The CDR3 runs to 15 residues. CDR3 DNA sequence: TGTGCCAGCATTACGTTGTGGGGTTTGGGCTACGAGCAGTACTTC. Translating gives CASITLWGLGYEQYF.

This clonotype was counted at least ten times. The CDR3 nucleotides are TGTGCCAGCAGTTTTATGGCCGGGACTAGTCGGAACGAGCAGTACTTC. Its protein product is CASSFMAGTSRNEQYF. The chain joins TRBV27 to TRBJ2-7; 8 bases are a match to TRBD2. Germline CDR1 MNHEY, CDR2 SMNVEV (reference sequence). V trimming: 3 bases; J trimming: 5 bases; junction bases outside the gene matches: 12. The CDR3 has 16 amino acids.

This clonotype was picked up many times. The rearrangement joins TRBV20-1 to TRBJ2-7; the match to TRBD2 covers 8 bases. V lost 2 bases and J lost 2; bases outside the gene matches: 5. The CDR3 spans 14 residues. Germline-derived CDR1 and CDR2 are DFQATT and SNEGSKA (reference sequence). The CDR3 region is CSARLVAGPYEQYF. The CDR3 DNA reads TGCAGTGCTAGATTGGTAGCGGGGCCCTACGAGCAGTACTTC.

This chain uses TRBV19 with TRBJ2-7; no reliable D call. The CDR3 covers 13 residues. Trimming removed 5 bases from V and 0 bases from J, with 8 bases in between. Germline V gives CDR1 LNHDA, CDR2 SQIVND (reference sequence). CDR3 bases: TGTGCCAGTAGTCGGTCAGTCTCCTACGAGCAGTACTTC. Translating it yields CASSRSVSYEQYF.

The rearrangement links TRBV6-1 to TRBJ2-7; 10 bases line up with TRBD1. Germline V gives CDR1 MNHNS, CDR2 SASEGT. The CDR3 sequence is 18 residues long. After removal of 3 bases from V and 1 base from J, the junction contained 12 bases not matched to a gene. This chain's CDR3 is CASSETEGQGLLSYEQYF. For the CDR3, the DNA is TGTGCCAGCAGTGAGACTGAGGGACAGGGGTTACTTTCCTACGAGCAGTACTTC.

This clonotype was seen repeatedly, ten times or more. The V call is TRBV7-6, the J call TRBJ2-2, with a possible D match to TRBD2 (6 bases). Germline assignment: CDR1 SGHVS and CDR2 FNYEAQ. V dropped 0 bases and J dropped 7 bases, with 9 bases sitting between them. CDR3 length: 14 amino acids. CDR3 nucleotides: TGTGCCAGCAGCTTAGCCGCGGGGTTCGGGGAGCTGTTTTTT. This sequence encodes CASSLAAGFGELFF.

This clonotype occurred many times. The chain carries TRBV6-1 and TRBJ1-2; 9 bases match TRBD1. The CDR3 contains 14 residues. V was pared by 4 bases and J by 4 bases, with 4 bases of the junction left unmatched. Per germline, CDR1 MNHNS and CDR2 SASEGT. The CDR3 sequence: CASSGTGVSYGYTF. In nucleotides, the CDR3 is TGTGCCAGCAGTGGGACAGGGGTTAGCTATGGCTACACCTTC.